In its sample, the clone carrying this T cell receptor beta chain was seen a few times. The same CDR3 also results from other DNA sequences found in this sample. The data derive from a study of blood T cell repertoires in COVID-19. The wider study: PBMCs, B-cell-depleted T cells, or T cells were the source of the cDNA or gDNA that made up the material.

With 2 bases removed from V and 4 bases from J, the gap between germline ends came to 11 bases. CDR1 is KGHSH, CDR2 LQKENI, per germline. This CDR3 is built from 14 residues. In assigning cohorts, the study relied on participant-reported clinical history. As originally analysed: Amplification of reference gene primers provided the estimated nucleated cell counts. Produced via immunoSEQ multiplex PCR; TCRdb's table is partial and in-frame only. The DNA was the basis for D and trimming; V, J and clone size are from that table. Among around 130,000 clones, under 90% were seen once, and the ten largest hold about 2.3%.

Material: PBMCs or T cells enriched from blood (not recorded which). The TCR comes from a man aged 35 to 55 with acute COVID-19. The gene calls are TRBV18 and TRBJ1-1; TRBD1 might be the D (5 bases). In nucleotides, the CDR3 is TGTGCCAGCTCACCAGGGGCAGGGCGCACTGAAGCTTTCTTT. Encoded protein: CASSPGAGRTEAFF.